The clone carrying this T cell receptor beta chain was found once. Sequencing was performed with immunoSEQ multiplex PCR; in TCRdb, only in-frame clones are kept and a portion is missing. The sample carries 80,000 or so clones, around 79% recorded once. This entry is derived from a study of blood T cell repertoires in COVID-19. Germline CDR1 and CDR2: MGHRA and YSYEKL. The CDR3 is made up of 14 amino acids. V gave up 3 bases and J gave up 0 bases, with 7 bases separating them. The V and J genes are TRBV4-1 and TRBJ2-3; D perhaps matches TRBD1 (6 bases). The TCR comes from a man aged 45 to 65 with active or convalescent COVID-19. Sequenced sample: peripheral blood. This CDR3 reads CASSQGASTDTQYF. The CDR3 DNA sequence: TGCGCCAGCAGCCAGGGGGCTAGCACAGATACGCAGTATTTT.